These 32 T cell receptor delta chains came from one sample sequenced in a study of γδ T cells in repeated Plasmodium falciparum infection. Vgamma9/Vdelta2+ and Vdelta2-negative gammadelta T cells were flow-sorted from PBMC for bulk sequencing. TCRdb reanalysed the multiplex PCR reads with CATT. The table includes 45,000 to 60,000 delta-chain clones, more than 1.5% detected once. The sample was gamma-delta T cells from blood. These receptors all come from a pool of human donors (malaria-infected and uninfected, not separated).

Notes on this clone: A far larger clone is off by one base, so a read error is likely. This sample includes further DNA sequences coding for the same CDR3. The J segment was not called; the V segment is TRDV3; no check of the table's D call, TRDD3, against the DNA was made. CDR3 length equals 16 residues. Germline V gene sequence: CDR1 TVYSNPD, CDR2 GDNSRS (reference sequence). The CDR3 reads CAFFSTGGYAGGKLIF. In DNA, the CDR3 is TGTGCCTTCTTCTCAACTGGGGGATACGCCGGAGGTAAGCTCATCTTT.

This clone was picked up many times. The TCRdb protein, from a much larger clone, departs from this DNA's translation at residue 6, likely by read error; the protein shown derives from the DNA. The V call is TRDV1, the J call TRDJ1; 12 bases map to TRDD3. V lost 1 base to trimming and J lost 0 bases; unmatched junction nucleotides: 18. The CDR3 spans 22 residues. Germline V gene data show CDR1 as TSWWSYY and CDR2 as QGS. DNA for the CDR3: TGTGCTCTTGGGGAACCCTGCCCTCATCTACTGGGGGATACCATATACACCGATAAACTCATCTTT. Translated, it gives CALGEPCPHLLGDTIYTDKLIF.

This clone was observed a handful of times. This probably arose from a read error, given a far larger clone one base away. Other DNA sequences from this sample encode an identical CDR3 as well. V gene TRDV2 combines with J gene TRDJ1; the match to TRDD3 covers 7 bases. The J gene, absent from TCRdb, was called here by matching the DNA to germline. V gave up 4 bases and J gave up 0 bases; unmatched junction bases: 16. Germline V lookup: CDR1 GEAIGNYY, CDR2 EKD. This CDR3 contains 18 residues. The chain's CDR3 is CACDLLGWGTPYTDKLIF. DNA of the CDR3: TGTGCCTGTGATTTATTAGGGTGGGGGACCCCGTACACCGATAAACTCATCTTT.

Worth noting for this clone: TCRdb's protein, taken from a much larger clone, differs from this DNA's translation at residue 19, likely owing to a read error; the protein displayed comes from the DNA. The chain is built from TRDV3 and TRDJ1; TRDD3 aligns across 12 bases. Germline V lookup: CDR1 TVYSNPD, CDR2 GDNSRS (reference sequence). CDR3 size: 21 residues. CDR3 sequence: CAFTRADYIHWGIPGADKPIF. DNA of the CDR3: TGTGCCTTTACGAGGGCCGACTACATACACTGGGGGATACCAGGGGCCGATAAACCCATCTTT. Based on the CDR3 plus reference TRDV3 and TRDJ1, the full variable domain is CDKVTQSSPDQTVASGSEVVLLCTYDTVYSNPDLFWYRIRPDYSFQFVFYGDNSRSEGADFTQGRFSVKHILTQKAFHLVISPVRTEDSATYYCAFTRADYIHWGIPGADKPIFGKGTRVTVEP.

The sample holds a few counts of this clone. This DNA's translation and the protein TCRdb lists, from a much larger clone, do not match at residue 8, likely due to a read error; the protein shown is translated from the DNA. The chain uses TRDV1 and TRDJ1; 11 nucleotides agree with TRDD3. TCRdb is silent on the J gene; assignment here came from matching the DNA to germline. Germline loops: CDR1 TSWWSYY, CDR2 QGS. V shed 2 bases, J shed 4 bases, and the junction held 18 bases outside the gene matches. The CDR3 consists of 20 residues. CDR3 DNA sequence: TGTGCTCTTGGGGAATCCTCCGACGTCTGGGGGATACCGGGAGGCGATAAACTCATCTTT. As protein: CALGESSDVWGIPGGDKLIF.

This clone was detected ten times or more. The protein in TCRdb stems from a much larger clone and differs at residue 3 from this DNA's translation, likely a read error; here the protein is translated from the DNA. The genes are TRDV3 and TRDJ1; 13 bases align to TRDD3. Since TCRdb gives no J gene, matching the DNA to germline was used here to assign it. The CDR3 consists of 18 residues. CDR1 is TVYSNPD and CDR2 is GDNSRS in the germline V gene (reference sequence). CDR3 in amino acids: CAIRLHWGIREYTDKLIF. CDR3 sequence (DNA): TGTGCCATTAGACTCCACTGGGGGATACGGGAGTACACCGATAAACTCATCTTT.

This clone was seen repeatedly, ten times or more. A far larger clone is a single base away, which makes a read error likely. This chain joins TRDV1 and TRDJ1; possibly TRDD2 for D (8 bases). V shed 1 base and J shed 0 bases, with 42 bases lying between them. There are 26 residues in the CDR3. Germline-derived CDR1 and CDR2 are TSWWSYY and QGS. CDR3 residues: CALGEQQRNPTSFLNWGATYTDKLIF. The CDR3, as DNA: TGTGCTCTTGGGGAACAACAGCGAAATCCGACTTCCTTCCTAAACTGGGGAGCTACGTACACCGATAAACTCATCTTT.

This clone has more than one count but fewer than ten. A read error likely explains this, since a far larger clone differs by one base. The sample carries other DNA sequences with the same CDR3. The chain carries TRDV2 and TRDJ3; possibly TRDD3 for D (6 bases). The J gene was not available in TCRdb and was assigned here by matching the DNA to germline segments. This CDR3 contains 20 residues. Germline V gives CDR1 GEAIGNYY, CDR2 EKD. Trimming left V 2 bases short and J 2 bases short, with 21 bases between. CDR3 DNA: TGTGCCTGTGACATTTTACTGGGAGTCCCTGGGCCCTGGGACACCCGACAGATGTTTTTC. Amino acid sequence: CACDILLGVPGPWDTRQMFF.

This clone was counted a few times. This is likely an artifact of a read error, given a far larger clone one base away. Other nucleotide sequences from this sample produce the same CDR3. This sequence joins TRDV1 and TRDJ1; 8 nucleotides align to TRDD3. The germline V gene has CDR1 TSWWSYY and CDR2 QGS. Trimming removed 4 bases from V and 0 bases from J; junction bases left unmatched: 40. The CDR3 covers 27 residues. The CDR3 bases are TGTGCTCTTGGGGGCCGCTTGTTCCCCGGGAATTCCTTATGTCCCCATACTGGGGGGCCAAACACCGATAAACTCATCTTT. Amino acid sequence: CALGGRLFPGNSLCPHTGGPNTDKLIF.

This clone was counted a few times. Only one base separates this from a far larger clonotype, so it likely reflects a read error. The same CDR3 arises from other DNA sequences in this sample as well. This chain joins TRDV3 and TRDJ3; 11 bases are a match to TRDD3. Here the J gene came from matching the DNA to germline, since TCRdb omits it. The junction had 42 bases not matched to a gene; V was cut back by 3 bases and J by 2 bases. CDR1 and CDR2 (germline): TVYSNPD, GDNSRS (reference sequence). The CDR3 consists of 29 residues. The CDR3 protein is CAFPVPSYPRSANYWGIIVGAWDTRQMFF. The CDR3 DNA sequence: TGTGCCTTCCCCGTGCCTTCCTACCCTAGATCCGCCAATTACTGGGGGATAATCGTCGGGGCCTGGGACACCCGACAGATGTTTTTC.

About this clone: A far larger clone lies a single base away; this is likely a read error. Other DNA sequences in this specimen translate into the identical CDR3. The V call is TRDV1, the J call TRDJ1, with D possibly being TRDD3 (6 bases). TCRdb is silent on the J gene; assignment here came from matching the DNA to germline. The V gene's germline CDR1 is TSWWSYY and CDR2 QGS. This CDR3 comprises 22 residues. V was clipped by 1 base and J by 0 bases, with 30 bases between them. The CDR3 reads CALGEPLGSYILTGGNTDKLIF. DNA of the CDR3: TGTGCTCTTGGGGAACCCCTAGGGAGCTACATATTAACCGGGGGAAACACCGATAAACTCATCTTT.

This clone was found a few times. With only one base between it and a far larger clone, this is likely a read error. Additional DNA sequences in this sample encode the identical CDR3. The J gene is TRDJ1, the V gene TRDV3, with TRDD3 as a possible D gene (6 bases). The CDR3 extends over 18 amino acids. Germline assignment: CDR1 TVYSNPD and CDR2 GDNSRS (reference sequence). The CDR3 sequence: CAFKDYVGGYRDTDKLIF. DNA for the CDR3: TGTGCCTTTAAGGACTACGTTGGGGGTTACCGAGACACCGATAAACTCATCTTC.

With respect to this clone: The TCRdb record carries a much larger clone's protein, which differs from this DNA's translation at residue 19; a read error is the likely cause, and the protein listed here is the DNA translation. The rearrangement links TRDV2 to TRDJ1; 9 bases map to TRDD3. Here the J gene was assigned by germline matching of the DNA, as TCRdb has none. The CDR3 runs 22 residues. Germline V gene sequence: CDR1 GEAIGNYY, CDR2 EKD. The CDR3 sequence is CACPRNREGGYNHPLYTDELIF. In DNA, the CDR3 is TGTGCCTGTCCCCGTAATCGGGAAGGGGGATACAACCACCCACTGTACACCGATGAACTCATCTTT.

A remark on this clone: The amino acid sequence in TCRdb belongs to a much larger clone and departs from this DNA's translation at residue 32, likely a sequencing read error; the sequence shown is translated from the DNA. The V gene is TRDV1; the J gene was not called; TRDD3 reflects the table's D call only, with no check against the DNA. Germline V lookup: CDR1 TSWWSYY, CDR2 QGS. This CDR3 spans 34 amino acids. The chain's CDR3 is CALGEVHPSYTSTGTLRSPDTLAYWKPYTDKPIF. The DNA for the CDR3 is TGTGCTCTTGGGGAAGTTCACCCATCCTATACGTCAACGGGGACTTTGAGATCCCCCGACACCCTTGCGTACTGGAAACCTTACACCGATAAACCCATCTTT.

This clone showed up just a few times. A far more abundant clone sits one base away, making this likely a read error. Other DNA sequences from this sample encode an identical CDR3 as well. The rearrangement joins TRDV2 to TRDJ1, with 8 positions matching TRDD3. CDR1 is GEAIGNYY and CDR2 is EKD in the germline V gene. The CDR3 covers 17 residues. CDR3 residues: CACDTVTGDKKEDKLIF. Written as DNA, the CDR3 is TGCGCCTGTGACACTGTGACGGGGGATAAGAAGGAGGATAAACTCATCTTT.

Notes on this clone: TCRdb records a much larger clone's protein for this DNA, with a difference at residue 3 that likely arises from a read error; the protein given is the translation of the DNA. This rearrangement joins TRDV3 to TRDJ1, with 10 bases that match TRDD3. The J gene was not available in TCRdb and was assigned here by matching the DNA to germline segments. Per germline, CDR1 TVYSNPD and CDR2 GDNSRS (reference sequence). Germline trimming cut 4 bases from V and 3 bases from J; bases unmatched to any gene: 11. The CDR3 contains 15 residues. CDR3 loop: CACRGYWGIPDKLIF. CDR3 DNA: TGTGCCTGTCGAGGTTACTGGGGGATTCCCGATAAACTCATCTTT.

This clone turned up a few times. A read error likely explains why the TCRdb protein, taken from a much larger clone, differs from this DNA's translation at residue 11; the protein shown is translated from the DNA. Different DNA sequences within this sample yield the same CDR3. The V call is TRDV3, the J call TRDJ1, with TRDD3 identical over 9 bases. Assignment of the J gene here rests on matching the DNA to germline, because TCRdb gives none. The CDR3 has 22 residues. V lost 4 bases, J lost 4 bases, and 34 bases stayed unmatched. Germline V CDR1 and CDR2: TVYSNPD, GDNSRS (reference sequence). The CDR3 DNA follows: TGTGCCTGCCGAAGGCCTTCCTCAAAGGGCCCGTACTGGGGGACCGGATACGATAAACTCATCTTT. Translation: CACRRPSSKGPYWGTGYDKLIF. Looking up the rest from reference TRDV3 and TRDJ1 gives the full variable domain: CDKVTQSSPDQTVASGSEVVLLCTYDTVYSNPDLFWYRIRPDYSFQFVFYGDNSRSEGADFTQGRFSVKHILTQKAFHLVISPVRTEDSATYYCACRRPSSKGPYWGTGYDKLIFGKGTRVTVEP.

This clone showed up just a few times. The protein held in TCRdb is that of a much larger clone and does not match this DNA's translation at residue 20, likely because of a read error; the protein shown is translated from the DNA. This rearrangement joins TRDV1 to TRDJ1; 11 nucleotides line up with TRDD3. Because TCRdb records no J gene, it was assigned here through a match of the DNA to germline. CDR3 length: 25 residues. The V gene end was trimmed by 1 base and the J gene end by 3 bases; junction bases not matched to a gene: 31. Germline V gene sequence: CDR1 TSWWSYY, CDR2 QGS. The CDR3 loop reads CALGERTSYFWGIRRHVGRSDKLIF. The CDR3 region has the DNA TGTGCTCTTGGGGAACGGACTTCCTACTTTTGGGGGATACGAAGGCATGTGGGGCGGTCCGATAAACTCATCTTT.

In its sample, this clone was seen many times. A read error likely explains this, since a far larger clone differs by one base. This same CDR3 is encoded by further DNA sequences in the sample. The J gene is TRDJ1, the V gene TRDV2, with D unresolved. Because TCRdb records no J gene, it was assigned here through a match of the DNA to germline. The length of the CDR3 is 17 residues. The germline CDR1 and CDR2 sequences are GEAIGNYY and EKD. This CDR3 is CACDTVDKGTHTDKLIF. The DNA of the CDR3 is TGTGCCTGCGACACCGTCGATAAAGGTACACACACCGATAAACTCATCTTT.

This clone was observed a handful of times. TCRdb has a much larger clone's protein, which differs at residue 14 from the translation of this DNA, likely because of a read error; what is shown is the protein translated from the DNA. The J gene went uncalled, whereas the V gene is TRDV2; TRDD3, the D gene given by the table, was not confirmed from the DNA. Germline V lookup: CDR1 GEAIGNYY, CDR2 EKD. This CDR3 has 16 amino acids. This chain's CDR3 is CACDTLVGPHTDKRIF. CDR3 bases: TGTGCCTGTGACACCTTGGTTGGCCCTCACACCGATAAACGCATCTTT.

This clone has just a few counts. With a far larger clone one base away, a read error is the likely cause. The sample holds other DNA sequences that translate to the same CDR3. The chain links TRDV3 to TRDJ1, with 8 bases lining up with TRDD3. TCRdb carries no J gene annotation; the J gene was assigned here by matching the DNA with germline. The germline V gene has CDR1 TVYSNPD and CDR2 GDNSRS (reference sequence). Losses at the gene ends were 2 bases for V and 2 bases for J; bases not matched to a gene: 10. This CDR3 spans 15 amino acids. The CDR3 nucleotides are TGTGCCTTTTCATGGGGGATCCTGTATACCGATAAACTCATCTTT. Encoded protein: CAFSWGILYTDKLIF.

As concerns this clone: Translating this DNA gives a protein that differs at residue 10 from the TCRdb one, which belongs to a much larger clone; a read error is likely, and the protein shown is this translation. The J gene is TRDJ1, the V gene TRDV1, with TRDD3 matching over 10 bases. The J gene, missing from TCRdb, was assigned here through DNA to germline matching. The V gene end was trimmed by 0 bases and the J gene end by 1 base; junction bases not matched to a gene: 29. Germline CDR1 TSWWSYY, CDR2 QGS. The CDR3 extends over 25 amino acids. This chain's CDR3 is CALGELFGLPYFWGIEPRGTDKLIF. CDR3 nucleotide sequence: TGTGCTCTTGGGGAACTTTTCGGTCTGCCCTACTTCTGGGGGATAGAGCCCCGGGGCACCGATAAACTCATCTTT.

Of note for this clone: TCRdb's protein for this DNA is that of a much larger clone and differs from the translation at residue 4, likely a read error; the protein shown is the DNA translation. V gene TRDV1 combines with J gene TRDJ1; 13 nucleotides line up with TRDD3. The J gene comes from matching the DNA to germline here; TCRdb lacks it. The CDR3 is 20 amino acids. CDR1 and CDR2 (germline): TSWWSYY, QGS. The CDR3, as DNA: TGTGCTCTTGAGGAAGGTTTCTCCCCGTCCCTACTGGGGGATACGGGCAAACTCATCTTT. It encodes CALEEGFSPSLLGDTGKLIF.

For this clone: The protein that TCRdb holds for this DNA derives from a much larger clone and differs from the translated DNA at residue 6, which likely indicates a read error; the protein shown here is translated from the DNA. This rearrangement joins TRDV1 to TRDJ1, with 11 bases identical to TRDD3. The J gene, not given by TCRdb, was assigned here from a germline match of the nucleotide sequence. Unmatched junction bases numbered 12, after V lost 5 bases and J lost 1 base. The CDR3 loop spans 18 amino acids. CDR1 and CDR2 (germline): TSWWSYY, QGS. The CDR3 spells CALGKSYWGIAGTDKLIF. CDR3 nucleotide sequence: TGTGCTCTTGGGAAATCGTACTGGGGGATAGCGGGCACCGATAAACTCATCTTT.

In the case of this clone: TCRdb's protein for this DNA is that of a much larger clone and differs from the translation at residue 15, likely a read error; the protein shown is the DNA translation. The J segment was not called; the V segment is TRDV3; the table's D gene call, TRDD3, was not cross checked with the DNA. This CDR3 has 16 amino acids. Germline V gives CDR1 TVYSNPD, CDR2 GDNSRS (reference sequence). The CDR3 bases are TGTGCCTCCAATCGGGGGATACGCGTTAAGACCGATAAACTCACCTTT. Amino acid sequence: CASNRGIRVKTDKLTF.

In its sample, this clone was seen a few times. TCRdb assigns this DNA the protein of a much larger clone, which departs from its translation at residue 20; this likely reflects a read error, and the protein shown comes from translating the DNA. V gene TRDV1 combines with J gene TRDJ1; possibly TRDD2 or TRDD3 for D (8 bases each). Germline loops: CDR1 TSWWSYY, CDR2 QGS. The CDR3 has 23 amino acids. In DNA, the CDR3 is TGTGCTCTTGGGGTCCCTCCCCTCTTCCTACGTGGCTGGGGGAGAGACAGAACCGATGAACTCATCTTT. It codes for CALGVPPLFLRGWGRDRTDELIF.

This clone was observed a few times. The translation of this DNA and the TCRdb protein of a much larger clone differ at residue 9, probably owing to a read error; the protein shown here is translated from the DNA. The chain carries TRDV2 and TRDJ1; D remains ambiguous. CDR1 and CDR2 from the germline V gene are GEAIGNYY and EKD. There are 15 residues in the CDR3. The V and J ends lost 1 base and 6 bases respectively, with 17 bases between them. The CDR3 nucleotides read TGTGCCTGTGACACTCGGGGTCCCTCAGGGCATAAACTCATCTTT. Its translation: CACDTRGPSGHKLIF.

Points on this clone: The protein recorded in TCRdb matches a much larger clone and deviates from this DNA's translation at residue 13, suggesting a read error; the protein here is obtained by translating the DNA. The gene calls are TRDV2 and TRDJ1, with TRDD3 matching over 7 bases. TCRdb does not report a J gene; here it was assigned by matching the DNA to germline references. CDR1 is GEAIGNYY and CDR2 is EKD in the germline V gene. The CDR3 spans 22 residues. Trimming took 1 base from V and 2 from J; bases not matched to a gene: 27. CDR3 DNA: TGTGCCTGTGACACGGTGGGCTCAGTGAAGACTTCACAGGGGGATTCAACCGATAAACTCATCTTT. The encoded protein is CACDTVGSVKTSQGDSTDKLIF.

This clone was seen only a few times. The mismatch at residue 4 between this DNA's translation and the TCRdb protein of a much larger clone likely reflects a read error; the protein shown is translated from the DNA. Here the CDR3 DNA reads TGTGCCTGTGGCACCGTGATGGGGGGGATACGAGAGTCGTACACCGATAAACTCATCTTT. Translation gives CACGTVMGGIRESYTDKLIF. V is TRDV2 and J is TRDJ1; 10 bases align to TRDD3. TCRdb is silent on the J gene; assignment here came from matching the DNA to germline. Looked up from germline, CDR1 is GEAIGNYY and CDR2 is EKD. This CDR3 spans 20 amino acids.

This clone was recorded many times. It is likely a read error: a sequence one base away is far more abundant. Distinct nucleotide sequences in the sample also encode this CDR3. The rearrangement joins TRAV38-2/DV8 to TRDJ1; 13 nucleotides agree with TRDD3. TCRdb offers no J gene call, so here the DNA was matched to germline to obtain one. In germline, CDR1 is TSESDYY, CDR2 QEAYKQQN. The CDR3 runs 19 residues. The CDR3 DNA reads TGCGCTTATAGGATGCTACTGGGGGATACGGGTTTTTGGACCGATAAACTCATCTTT. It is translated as CAYRMLLGDTGFWTDKLIF.

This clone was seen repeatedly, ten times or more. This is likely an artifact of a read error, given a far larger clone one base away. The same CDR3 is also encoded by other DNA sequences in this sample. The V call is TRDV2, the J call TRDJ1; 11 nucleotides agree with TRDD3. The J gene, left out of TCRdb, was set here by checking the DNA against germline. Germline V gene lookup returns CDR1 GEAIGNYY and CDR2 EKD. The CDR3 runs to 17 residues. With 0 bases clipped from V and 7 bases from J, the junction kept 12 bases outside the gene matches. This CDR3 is CACDTGDGGYAGAKLIF. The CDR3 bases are TGTGCCTGTGACACCGGTGATGGGGGATACGCCGGGGCTAAACTCATCTTT.

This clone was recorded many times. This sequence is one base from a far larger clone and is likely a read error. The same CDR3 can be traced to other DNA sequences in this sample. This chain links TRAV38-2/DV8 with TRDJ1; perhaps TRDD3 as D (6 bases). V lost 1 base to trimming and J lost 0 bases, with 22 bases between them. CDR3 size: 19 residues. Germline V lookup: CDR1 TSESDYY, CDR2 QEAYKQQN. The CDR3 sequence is CAYRSQTWGLLPYTDKLIF. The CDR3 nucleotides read TGTGCTTATAGGAGCCAGACCTGGGGACTGCTACCGTACACCGATAAACTCATCTTT.